This T cell receptor beta chain is from a study of cytomegalovirus exposure and HLA in healthy donors. Notes on this clone: The target antigen is unknown.

The PCR ran on 60 Vbeta and 13 Jbeta primers. Only in-frame clones appear in the TCRdb table, and some are missing; sequencing was by immunoSEQ multiplex PCR. The table records some 150,000 clones, 65% to 75% of them present only once. This CDR3 region has 14 residues. Germline V gene data show CDR1 as KGHSH and CDR2 as LQKENI. V lost 5 bases and J 4 bases, leaving 14 bases between the germline ends. Regarding the study as a whole: Later on, a genetic analysis was performed. It linked a missense variant in DCLRE1C with V- and J-gene trimming of TCR beta.

The chain links TRBV18 to TRBJ1-2; possible D gene TRBD1, 6 bases. Sequenced input: PBMCs. The receptor comes from a man aged 60 to 75 in good health and CMV-seronegative. The CDR3 protein is CASSDGQGTYGYTF. The CDR3 DNA reads TGTGCCAGCTCAGACGGGCAGGGGACCTATGGCTACACCTTC.